This TCR beta chain was sequenced for a study of ipilimumab plus nivolumab after autologous stem cell transplantation. Study information: Median doses per patient: a few ipilimumab, 8 or 9 nivolumab.

Findings and limits, study-wide: Authors suggest TCR repertoire, Treg phenotype and gut microbiota support further study.

Ipilimumab, 1 mg/kg, started 14 to 28 days after autologous transplant. Germline CDR1 reads SGHVS; CDR2 reads FNYEAQ. The CDR3 contains 12 residues. Trimming pared 4 bases from V and 2 bases from J, leaving 0 bases between. Sequencing was performed with immunoSEQ multiplex PCR; in TCRdb, only in-frame clones are kept and a portion is missing. The table lists roughly 16,000 clones, 81% of them singletons. As to this clone: Its matching antigen is unknown.

The receptor was isolated from a male donor with diffuse large B-cell lymphoma. The V gene is TRBV7-6, the J gene TRBJ2-6; the D is unclear. The specimen comprised PBMCs, sampled in a trial of ipilimumab plus nivolumab as post-transplant consolidation. In nucleotides, the CDR3 is TGTGCCAGCAGCTCTGGGGCCAACGTCCTGACTTTC. Translating it yields CASSSGANVLTF.